The sequence of this T cell receptor beta chain was determined in a study of blood T cells in healthy people across ages. Regarding the study as a whole: The percentage of naive T cells correlated strongly with TCR beta diversity. Unsorted PBMCs blocked a conclusive comparison of naive and antigen-experienced cells. Long-lived and aged donors differed, with more naive CD4+ cells and higher diversity in the long-lived.

To note about this clonotype: Its cognate antigen is unknown.

Using a J-beta primer mix together with a sample-barcoded 5' primer, a second PCR was run for about 6 to 11 cycles. MiXCR, applied by TCRdb to the 5' RACE reads, yields one record per CDR3 protein. The data show 1,500,000 or so distinct CDR3 sequences, less than 45% seen once. Trimming stripped 3 bases from V and 10 bases from J, with 10 bases between. The germline CDR1 and CDR2 sequences are SNHLY and FYNNEI. The CDR3 consists of 12 residues. The clonotype was recovered from a woman between 18 and 29 years old in good health. Source material: blood. The chain uses TRBV2 and TRBJ2-1, with D possibly matching TRBD2 (5 bases). CDR3 DNA sequence: TGTGCCAGCAGTGAGTCTAGCTACGAGCAGTTCTTC. Translating it yields CASSESSYEQFF. Variable domain in full (rest from reference TRBV2 and TRBJ2-1): EPEVTQTPSHQVTQMGQEVILRCVPISNHLYFYWYRQILGQKVEFLVSFYNNEISEKSEIFDDQFSVERPDGSNFTLKIRSTKLEDSAMYFCASSESSYEQFFGPGTRLTVL.